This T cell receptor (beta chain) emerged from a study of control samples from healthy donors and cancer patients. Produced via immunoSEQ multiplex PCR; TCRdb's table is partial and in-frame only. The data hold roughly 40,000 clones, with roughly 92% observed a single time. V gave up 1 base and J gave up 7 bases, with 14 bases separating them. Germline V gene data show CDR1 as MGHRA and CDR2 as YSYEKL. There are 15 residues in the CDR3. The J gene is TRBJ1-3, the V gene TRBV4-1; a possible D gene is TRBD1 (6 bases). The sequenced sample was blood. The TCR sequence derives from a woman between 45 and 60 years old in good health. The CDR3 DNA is TGCGCCAGCAGCCAAGGGCAGGGGATGGGGAACACCATATATTTT. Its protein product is CASSQGQGMGNTIYF.